These 8 T cell receptor beta chains were all obtained from the same sample, sequenced in a study of blood T cell repertoires in COVID-19. Profiled with immunoSEQ multiplex PCR; TCRdb holds only in-frame clones, not every one. Of approximately 70,000 clones in the sample, approximately 87% were seen once. Sequencing was done on a sample of peripheral blood. The origin of the receptors is a woman aged 55-75 years with acute or convalescent COVID-19.

The chain recombines TRBV5-1 with TRBJ1-3, with D tentatively TRBD1 (5 bases). CDR1 is SGHRS, CDR2 YFSETQ, per germline. V shed 4 bases and J shed 0 bases, with 11 bases lying between them. The CDR3 sequence is 15 residues long. CDR3 in amino acids: CASSPGLSSGNTIYF. For the CDR3, the DNA is TGCGCCAGCAGCCCGGGACTCAGCTCTGGAAACACCATATATTTT.

In this sample, this clone turned up once. The rearrangement uses TRBV19 and TRBJ1-5; maybe TRBD1 (6 bases). The CDR3 totals 15 residues. The germline V and J ends were trimmed by 9 bases and 1 base, with 16 bases remaining between them. Germline CDR1 is LNHDA and CDR2 is SQIVND (reference sequence). The CDR3 loop is CASQRGTISNQPQHF. The CDR3 coding sequence is TGTGCCAGCCAAAGGGGGACAATAAGCAATCAGCCCCAGCATTTT.

The J gene is TRBJ2-1, the V gene TRBV19; TRBD2 matches 10 bases. With V trimmed by 6 bases and J by 10 bases, 12 bases remained unmatched. The CDR3 length is 15 residues. Germline V gene lookup returns CDR1 LNHDA and CDR2 SQIVND (reference sequence). CDR3 DNA: TGTGCCAGTAGCCCTAGCGGGAGATCGGACGGAGAGCAGTTCTTC. This sequence encodes CASSPSGRSDGEQFF. The full variable domain, in which reference TRBV19 and TRBJ2-1 provide the parts outside the CDR3, is DGGITQSPKYLFRKEGQNVTLSCEQNLNHDAMYWYRQDPGQGLRLIYYSQIVNDFQKGDIAEGYSVSREKKESFPLTVTSAQKNPTAFYLCASSPSGRSDGEQFFGPGTRLTVL.

This sequence joins TRBV19 and TRBJ1-2; the D gene is possibly TRBD1 (5 bases). The CDR3 runs to 12 residues. The germline CDR1 and CDR2 sequences are LNHDA and SQIVND (reference sequence). Trimming left V 7 bases short and J 8 bases short, with 14 bases between. CDR3 sequence (DNA): TGTGCCAGTACCACTGAAGGGGCCGGCTACACCTTC. This encodes CASTTEGAGYTF.

This CDR3 is CASSLTGGRLGYTF. The CDR3 DNA sequence: TGTGCCAGCAGTTTAACGGGAGGACGATTAGGCTACACCTTC. V is TRBV27 and J is TRBJ1-2; no clear D gene. This CDR3 has 14 amino acids. CDR1 is MNHEY and CDR2 is SMNVEV in the germline V gene (reference sequence). The V and J ends lost 2 bases and 8 bases respectively, with 15 bases between them.

This sequence joins TRBV2 and TRBJ1-2, with D maybe TRBD1 (5 bases). The CDR3 sequence is 14 residues long. Deletions cut 2 bases from V and 4 bases from J, with 11 bases between. Per germline, CDR1 SNHLY and CDR2 FYNNEI. In nucleotides, the CDR3 is TGTGCCAGCAGTGAAAAGGGGTCGGGCTATGGCTACACCTTC. Amino acids: CASSEKGSGYGYTF.

The chain is built from TRBV28 and TRBJ1-4; D is unresolved. V lost 2 bases, J lost 8 bases, and 18 bases lay in between. Per the germline V gene, CDR1 is MDHEN and CDR2 is SYDVKM. The CDR3 is 16 residues long. In DNA, the CDR3 is TGTGCCAGCAGTTTAACACTCCAAGGAGGGTACGAAAAACTGTTTTTT. It specifies CASSLTLQGGYEKLFF.

The chain joins TRBV7-8 to TRBJ1-1; a weak D match, TRBD1 (6 bases). Germline V CDR1 and CDR2: SGHVS, FQNEAQ. With 3 bases removed from V and 4 bases from J, the gap between germline ends came to 9 bases. CDR3 length: 13 amino acids. The CDR3 DNA follows: TGTGCCAGCAGCTTGCGGACAGCCACTGAAGCTTTCTTT. Amino acids: CASSLRTATEAFF.